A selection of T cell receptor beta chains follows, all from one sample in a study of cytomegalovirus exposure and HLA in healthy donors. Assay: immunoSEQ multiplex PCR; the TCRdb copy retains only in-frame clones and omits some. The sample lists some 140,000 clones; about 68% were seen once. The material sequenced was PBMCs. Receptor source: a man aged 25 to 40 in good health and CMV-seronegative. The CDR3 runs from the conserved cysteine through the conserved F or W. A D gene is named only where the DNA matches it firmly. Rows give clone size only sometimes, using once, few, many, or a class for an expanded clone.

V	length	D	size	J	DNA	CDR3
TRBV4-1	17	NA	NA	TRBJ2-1	TGCGCCAGCAGCCAGGCCCCCGGACTACACTCCTACAATGAGCAGTTCTTC	CASSQAPGLHSYNEQFF
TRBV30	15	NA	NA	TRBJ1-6	TGTGCCTGGAGTGTAAATCTACAGGCCAATTCACCCCTCCACTTT	CAWSVNLQANSPLHF
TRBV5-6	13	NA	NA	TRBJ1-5	TGTGCCAGCAGCTTACAGTCCAATCAGCCCCAGCATTTT	CASSLQSNQPQHF
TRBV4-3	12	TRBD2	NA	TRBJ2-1	TGCGCCAGCAGCCAAGATCGGGGGGGGCAGTTCTTC	CASSQDRGGQFF
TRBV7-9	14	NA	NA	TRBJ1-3	TGTGCCAGCAGCTTTAATCTAGAAGGAAACACCATATATTTT	CASSFNLEGNTIYF
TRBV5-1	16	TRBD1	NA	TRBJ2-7	TGCGCCAGCAGCATCCCGACGGGACAGGTACACTACGAGCAGTACTTC	CASSIPTGQVHYEQYF
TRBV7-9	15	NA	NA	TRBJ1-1	TGTGCCAGCAGTTCTATGTACGGGGAGAACACTGAAGCTTTCTTT	CASSSMYGENTEAFF
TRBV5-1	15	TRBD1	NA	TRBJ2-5	TGCGCCAGCAGCAGAACGGGGACAGCTCAAGAGACCCAGTACTTC	CASSRTGTAQETQYF
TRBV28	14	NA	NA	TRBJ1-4	TGTGCCAGCAGTTTGGGGGCGGCTAATGAAAAACTGTTTTTT	CASSLGAANEKLFF
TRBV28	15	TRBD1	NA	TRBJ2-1	TGTGCCAGCAGTTTCGGACAGGGAGAGGGGAATGAGCAGTTCTTC	CASSFGQGEGNEQFF
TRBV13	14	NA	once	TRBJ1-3	TGTGCCAGCAGCTTAGCAGGGTCTGGAAACACCATATATTTT	CASSLAGSGNTIYF
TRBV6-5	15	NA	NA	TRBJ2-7	TGTGCCAGCAGTTACGCCACACGGGGATCCTACGAGCAGTACTTC	CASSYATRGSYEQYF
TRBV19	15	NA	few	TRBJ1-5	TGTGCCAGTAGTTTCCAGGTGAATAGCAATCAGCCCCAGCATTTT	CASSFQVNSNQPQHF
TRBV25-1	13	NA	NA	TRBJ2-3	TGTGCCAGCAGTGACAGGGTGACAGATACGCAGTATTTT	CASSDRVTDTQYF
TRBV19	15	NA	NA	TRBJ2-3	TGTGCCAGTAGTATAGACCCCGGGAGCACAGATACGCAGTATTTT	CASSIDPGSTDTQYF
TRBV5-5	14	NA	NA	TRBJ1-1	TGTGCCAGCAGTCGACAGGACTGGAACACTGAAGCTTTCTTT	CASSRQDWNTEAFF
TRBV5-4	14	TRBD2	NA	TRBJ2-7	TGTGCCAGCAGTCGTCTAGCGGGGGGAGGGGAGCAGTACTTC	CASSRLAGGGEQYF
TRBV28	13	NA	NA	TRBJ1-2	TGTGCCAGCAGTTTGGAGGGGCCGGGTGGCTACACCTTC	CASSLEGPGGYTF
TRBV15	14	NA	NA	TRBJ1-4	TGTGCCACCAGCGAGGGATCAACTAATGAAAAACTGTTTTTT	CATSEGSTNEKLFF
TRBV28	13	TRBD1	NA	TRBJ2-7	TGTGCCACCGGGGACAGAGCCTCCTACGAGCAGTACTTC	CATGDRASYEQYF
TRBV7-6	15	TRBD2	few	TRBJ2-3	TGTGCCAGCAGCCCCGGGGGTAGCGGGGGGGATACGCAGTATTTT	CASSPGGSGGDTQYF
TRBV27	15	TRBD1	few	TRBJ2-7	TGTGCCAGCAGTCCGGCGTTGGGACAGGGGTACGAGCAGTACTTC	CASSPALGQGYEQYF
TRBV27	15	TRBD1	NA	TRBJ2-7	TGTGCCAGCAGTTCCGGGACAGGTCTTTCCTACGAGCAGTACTTC	CASSSGTGLSYEQYF
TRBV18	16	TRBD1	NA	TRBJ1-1	TGTGCCAGCTCACTCACTCCGGGACAGGGGAACACTGAAGCTTTCTTT	CASSLTPGQGNTEAFF
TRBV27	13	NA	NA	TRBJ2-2	TGTGCCAGCCGGGGTATGAACACCGGGGAGCTGTTTTTT	CASRGMNTGELFF
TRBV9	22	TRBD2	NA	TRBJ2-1	TGTGCCAGCAGCGTAGAAGGGGGCTTACTAGCGGGGGCCTCTGGATCCTACAATGAGCAGTTCTTC	CASSVEGGLLAGASGSYNEQFF
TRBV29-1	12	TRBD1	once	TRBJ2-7	TGCAGCGTGCGACAGGGAGACTACGAGCAGTACTTC	CSVRQGDYEQYF
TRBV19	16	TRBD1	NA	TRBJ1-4	TGTGCCAGTAGCGGGGGACAGATATCAACTAATGAAAAACTGTTTTTT	CASSGGQISTNEKLFF
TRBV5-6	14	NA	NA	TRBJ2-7	TGTGCCAGCAGCTTTCGTCAGGGGTTAAACGAGCAGTACTTC	CASSFRQGLNEQYF
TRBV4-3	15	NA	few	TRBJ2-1	TGCGCCAGCAGCCAGCGAGGGGGCTCCTACAATGAGCAGTTCTTC	CASSQRGGSYNEQFF
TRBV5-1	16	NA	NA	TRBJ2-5	TGCGCCAGCAGCTTGTTCTTACAGGCCGATGGAGAGACCCAGTACTTC	CASSLFLQADGETQYF
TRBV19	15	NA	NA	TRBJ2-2	TGTGCCAGTAGTATCGTACAGGGGAACACCGGGGAGCTGTTTTTT	CASSIVQGNTGELFF
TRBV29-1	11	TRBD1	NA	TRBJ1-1	TGCAGCGTTGGGACAGGGGGTGTTGCTTTCTTT	CSVGTGGVAFF
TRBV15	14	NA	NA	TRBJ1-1	TGTGCCACCAGCAGAGATTTAGACAGCCGTGAAGCTTTCTTT	CATSRDLDSREAFF
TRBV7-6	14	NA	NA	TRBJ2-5	TGTGCCAGCAGCTTAGACGGGGGCCAAGAGACCCAGTACTTC	CASSLDGGQETQYF
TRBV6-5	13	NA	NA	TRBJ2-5	TGTGCCAGCAGTTACGTACAGGGTTATTCCCAGTACTTC	CASSYVQGYSQYF
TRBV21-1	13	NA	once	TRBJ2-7	TGTGCCAGCAGCACCGGGACTTATTACGAGCAGTACTTC	CASSTGTYYEQYF
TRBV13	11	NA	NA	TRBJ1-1	TGTGCCAGCAGCCCTGACAGAAAGGCTTTCTTT	CASSPDRKAFF
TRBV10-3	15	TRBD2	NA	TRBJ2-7	TGTGCCATCAGTGAGCGACTAGCGGAACCTTACGAGCAGTACTTC	CAISERLAEPYEQYF
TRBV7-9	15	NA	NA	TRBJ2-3	TGTGCCAGCAGCTCCAGGGTACAAGGCACAGATACGCAGTATTTT	CASSSRVQGTDTQYF
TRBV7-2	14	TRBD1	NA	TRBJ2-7	TGTGCCAGCTTAGGACAGGGAAGCTCCTACGAGCAGTACTTC	CASLGQGSSYEQYF